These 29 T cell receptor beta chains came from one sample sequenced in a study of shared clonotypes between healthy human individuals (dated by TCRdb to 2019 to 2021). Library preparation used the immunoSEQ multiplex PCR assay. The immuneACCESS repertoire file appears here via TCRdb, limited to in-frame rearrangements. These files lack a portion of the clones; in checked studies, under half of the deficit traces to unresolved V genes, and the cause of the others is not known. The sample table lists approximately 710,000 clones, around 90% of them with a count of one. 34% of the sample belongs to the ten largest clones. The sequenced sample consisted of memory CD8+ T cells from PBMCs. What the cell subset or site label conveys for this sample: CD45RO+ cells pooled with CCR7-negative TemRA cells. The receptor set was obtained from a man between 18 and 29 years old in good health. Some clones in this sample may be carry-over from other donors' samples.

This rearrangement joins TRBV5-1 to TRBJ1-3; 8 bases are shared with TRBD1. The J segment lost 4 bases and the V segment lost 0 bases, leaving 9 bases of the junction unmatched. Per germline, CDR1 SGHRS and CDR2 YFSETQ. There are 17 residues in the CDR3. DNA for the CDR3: TGCGCCAGCAGCTTGGCGGGACAGGAAGGAGTCGGAAACACCATATATTTT. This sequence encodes CASSLAGQEGVGNTIYF.

The CDR3 DNA sequence: TGTGCCAGCAGCGTCGGGAGCTCCTACAATGAGCAGTTCTTC. Translation gives CASSVGSSYNEQFF. The chain carries TRBV27 and TRBJ2-1, with TRBD2 as a possible D gene (6 bases). V was shortened by 6 bases and J by 0 bases, with 9 bases between the two germline ends. Germline CDR1 MNHEY, CDR2 SMNVEV (reference sequence). The CDR3 totals 14 residues.

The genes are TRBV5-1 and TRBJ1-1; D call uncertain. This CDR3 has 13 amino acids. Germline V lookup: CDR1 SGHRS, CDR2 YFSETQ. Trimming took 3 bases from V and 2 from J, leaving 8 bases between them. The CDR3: CASSYSVNTEAFF. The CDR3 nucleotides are TGCGCCAGCAGCTATTCAGTTAACACTGAAGCTTTCTTT.

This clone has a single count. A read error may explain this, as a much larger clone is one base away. This CDR3 is CASSLTSGNYNEQFF. The CDR3 nucleotides read TGTGCCAGCAGCTTAACTAGCGGGAATTACAATGAGCAGTTCTTC. The chain recombines TRBV7-3 with TRBJ2-1, with 8 positions matching TRBD2. The CDR3 totals 15 residues. Germline CDR1 and CDR2: SGHTA and FQGTGA. J gave up 4 bases and V 0 bases, and 2 bases lay outside the gene matches.

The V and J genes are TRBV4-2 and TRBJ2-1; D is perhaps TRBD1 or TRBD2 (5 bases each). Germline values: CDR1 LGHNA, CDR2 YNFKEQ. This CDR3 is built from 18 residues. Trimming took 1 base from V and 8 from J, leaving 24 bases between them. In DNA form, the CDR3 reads TGTGCCAGCAGCCAAGTACCCGTGGGGCTAGACGGAGGATATGAGCAGTTCTTC. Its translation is CASSQVPVGLDGGYEQFF.

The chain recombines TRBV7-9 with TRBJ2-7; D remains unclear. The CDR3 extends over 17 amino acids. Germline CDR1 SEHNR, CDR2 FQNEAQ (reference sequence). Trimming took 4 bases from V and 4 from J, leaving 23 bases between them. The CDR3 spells CASSSDRLGYDPYEQYF. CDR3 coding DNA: TGTGCCAGCAGCTCCGATCGACTGGGCTACGACCCTTACGAGCAGTACTTC.

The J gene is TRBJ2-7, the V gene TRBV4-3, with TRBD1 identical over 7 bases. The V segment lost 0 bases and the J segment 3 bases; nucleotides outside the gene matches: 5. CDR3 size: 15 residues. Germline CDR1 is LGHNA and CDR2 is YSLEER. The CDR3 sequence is CASSQDRGQNYEQYF. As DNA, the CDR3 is TGCGCCAGCAGCCAAGATAGGGGACAGAACTACGAGCAGTACTTC.

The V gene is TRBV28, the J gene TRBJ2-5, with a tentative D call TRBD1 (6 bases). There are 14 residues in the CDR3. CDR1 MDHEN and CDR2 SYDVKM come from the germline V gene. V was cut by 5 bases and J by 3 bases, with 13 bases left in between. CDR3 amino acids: CASSAGTQKETQYF. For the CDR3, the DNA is TGTGCCAGCAGTGCCGGGACACAGAAAGAGACCCAGTACTTC.

The CDR3 bases are TGTGCCAGCAGCCCACCTCCGGGACATTACCCCAATGAGCAGTTCTTC. Protein sequence: CASSPPPGHYPNEQFF. J is TRBJ2-1 and V is TRBV7-2, with a possible D match to TRBD1 (6 bases). Germline CDR1 and CDR2: SGHTA and FQGNSA. V was clipped by 5 bases and J by 6 bases, with 20 bases between them. The CDR3 has 16 residues.

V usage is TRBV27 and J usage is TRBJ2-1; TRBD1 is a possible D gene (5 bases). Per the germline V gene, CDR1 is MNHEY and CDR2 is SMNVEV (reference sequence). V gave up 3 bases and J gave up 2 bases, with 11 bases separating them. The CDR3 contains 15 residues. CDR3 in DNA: TGTGCCAGCAGTTTTTCAGGGCCAGCCTACAATGAGCAGTTCTTC. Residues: CASSFSGPAYNEQFF.

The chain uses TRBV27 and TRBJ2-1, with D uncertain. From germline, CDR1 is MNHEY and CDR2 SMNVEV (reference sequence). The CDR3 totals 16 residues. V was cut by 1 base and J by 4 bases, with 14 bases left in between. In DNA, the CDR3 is TGTGCCAGCAGTTTATTCCGGCTCGGCTTTTACAATGAGCAGTTCTTC. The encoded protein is CASSLFRLGFYNEQFF.

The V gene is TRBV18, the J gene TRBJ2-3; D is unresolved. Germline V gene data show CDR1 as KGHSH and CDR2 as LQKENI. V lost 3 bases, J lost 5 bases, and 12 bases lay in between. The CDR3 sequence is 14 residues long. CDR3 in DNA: TGTGCCAGCTCACCGGCCGGTTCCAAAGATACGCAGTATTTT. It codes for CASSPAGSKDTQYF.

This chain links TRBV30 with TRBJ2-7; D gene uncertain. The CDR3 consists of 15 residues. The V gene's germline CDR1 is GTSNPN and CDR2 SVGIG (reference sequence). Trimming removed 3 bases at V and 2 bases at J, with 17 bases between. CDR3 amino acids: CAWSPARRLPYEQYF. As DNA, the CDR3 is TGTGCCTGGAGCCCTGCCCGCCGGCTTCCCTACGAGCAGTACTTC. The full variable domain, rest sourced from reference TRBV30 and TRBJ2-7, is SQTIHQWPATLVQPVGSPLSLECTVEGTSNPNLYWYRQAAGRGLQLLFYSVGIGQISSEVPQNLSASRPQDRQFILSSKKLLLSDSGFYLCAWSPARRLPYEQYFGPGTRLTVT.

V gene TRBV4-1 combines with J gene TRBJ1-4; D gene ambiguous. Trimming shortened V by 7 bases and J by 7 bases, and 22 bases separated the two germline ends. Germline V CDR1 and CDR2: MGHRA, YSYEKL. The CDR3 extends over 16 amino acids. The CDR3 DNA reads TGCGCCAGCACGTTTGACGTGTGGAGGGCTGGTGAAAAACTGTTTTTT. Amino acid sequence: CASTFDVWRAGEKLFF.

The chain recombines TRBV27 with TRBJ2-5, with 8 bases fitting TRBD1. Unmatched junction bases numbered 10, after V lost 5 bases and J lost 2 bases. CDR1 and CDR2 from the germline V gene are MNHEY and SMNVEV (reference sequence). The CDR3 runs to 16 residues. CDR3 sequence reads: CASSISGGAPQETQYF. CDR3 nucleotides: TGTGCCAGCAGTATCTCAGGGGGCGCCCCTCAAGAGACCCAGTACTTC.

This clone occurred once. CDR3 residues: CASSKAAGGNQPQHF. The CDR3 DNA reads TGTGCCAGCAGCAAAGCCGCCGGGGGAAATCAGCCCCAGCATTTT. The V and J genes are TRBV21-1 and TRBJ1-5. TRBV21-1 is tagged as a pseudogene. The CDR3 covers 15 residues.

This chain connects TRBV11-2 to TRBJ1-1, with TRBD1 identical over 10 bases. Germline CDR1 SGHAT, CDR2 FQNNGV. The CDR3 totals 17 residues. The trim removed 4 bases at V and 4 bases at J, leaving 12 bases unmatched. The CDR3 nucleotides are TGTGCCAGCAGCTCGACCGGGACAGGGGATTTTGGCACTGAAGCTTTCTTT. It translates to CASSSTGTGDFGTEAFF. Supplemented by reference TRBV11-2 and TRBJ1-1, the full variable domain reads EAGVAQSPRYKIIEKRQSVAFWCNPISGHATLYWYQQILGQGPKLLIQFQNNGVVDDSQLPKDRFSAERLKGVDSTLKIQPAKLEDSAVYLCASSSTGTGDFGTEAFFGQGTRLTVV.

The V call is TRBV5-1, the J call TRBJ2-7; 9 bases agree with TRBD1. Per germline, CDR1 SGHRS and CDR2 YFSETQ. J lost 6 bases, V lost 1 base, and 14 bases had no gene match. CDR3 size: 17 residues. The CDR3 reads CASSLFHRDRVSREQYF. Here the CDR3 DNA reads TGCGCCAGCAGCTTGTTTCATAGGGACAGGGTATCCCGCGAGCAGTACTTC.

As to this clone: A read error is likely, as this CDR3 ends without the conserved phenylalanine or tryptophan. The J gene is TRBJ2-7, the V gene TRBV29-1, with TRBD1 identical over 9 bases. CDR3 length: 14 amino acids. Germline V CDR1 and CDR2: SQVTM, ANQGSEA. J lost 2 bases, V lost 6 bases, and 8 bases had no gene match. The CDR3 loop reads CSVSGQGLAYEQYL. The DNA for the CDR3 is TGCAGCGTCTCTGGACAGGGGCTCGCCTACGAGCAGTACCTC.

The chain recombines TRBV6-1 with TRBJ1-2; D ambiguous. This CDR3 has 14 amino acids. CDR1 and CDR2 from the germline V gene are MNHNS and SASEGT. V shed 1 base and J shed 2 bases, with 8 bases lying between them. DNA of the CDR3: TGTGCCAGCAGTGAAGTTGGACGGAACTATGGCTACACCTTC. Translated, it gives CASSEVGRNYGYTF.

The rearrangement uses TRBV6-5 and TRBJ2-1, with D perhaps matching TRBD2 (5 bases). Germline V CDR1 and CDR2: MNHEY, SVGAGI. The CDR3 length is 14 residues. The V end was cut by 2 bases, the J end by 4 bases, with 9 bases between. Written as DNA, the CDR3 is TGTGCCAGCAGTTACGCCACTAGGTACAATGAGCAGTTCTTC. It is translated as CASSYATRYNEQFF.

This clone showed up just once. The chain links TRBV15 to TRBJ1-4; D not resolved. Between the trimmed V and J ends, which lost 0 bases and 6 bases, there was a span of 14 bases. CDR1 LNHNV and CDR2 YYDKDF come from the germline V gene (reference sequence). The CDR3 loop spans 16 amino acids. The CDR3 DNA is TGTGCCACCAGCAGAGATCGAGAAGGGAAGGATGAAAAACTGTTTTTT. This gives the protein CATSRDREGKDEKLFF.

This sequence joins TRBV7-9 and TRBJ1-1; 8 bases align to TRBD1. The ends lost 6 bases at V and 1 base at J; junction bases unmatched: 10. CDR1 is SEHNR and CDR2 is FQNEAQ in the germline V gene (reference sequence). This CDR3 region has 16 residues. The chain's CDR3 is CASSLDRVEPNTEAFF. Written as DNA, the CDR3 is TGTGCCAGCAGTTTGGACAGGGTAGAACCGAACACTGAAGCTTTCTTT.

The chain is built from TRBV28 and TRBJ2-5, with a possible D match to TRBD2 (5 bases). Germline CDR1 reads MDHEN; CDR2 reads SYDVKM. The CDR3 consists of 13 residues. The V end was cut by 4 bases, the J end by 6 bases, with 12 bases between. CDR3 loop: CASSSQLGKTQYF. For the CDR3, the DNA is TGTGCCAGCAGTTCCCAACTAGGGAAGACCCAGTACTTC.

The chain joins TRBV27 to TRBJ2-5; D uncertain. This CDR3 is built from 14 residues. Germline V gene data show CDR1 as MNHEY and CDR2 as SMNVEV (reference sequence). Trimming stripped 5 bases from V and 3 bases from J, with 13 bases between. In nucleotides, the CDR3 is TGTGCCAGCAGTCCCCTAGGTGGGGAAGAGACCCAGTACTTC. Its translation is CASSPLGGEETQYF.

The CDR3 region has the DNA TGCGCCAGCAGCCAGTTTGAAGGGACCCCTAGCACAGATACGCAGTATTTT. It codes for CASSQFEGTPSTDTQYF. The V gene is TRBV4-3, the J gene TRBJ2-3; D is perhaps TRBD1 or TRBD2 (5 bases each). Deletions cut 3 bases from V and 0 bases from J, with 16 bases between. CDR1 LGHNA and CDR2 YSLEER come from the germline V gene. This CDR3 is 17 amino acids long.

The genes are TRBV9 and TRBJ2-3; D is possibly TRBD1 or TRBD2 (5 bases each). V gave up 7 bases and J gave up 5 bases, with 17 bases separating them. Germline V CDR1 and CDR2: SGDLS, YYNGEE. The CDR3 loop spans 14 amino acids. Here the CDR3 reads CASGKVGDGDTQYF. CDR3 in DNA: TGTGCCAGCGGAAAGGTAGGGGACGGAGATACGCAGTATTTT.

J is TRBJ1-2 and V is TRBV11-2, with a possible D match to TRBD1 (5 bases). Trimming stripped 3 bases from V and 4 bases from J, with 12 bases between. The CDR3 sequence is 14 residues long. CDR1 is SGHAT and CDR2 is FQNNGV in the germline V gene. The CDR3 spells CASSLEAGVYGYTF. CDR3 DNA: TGTGCCAGCAGCTTGGAGGCGGGGGTCTATGGCTACACCTTC.

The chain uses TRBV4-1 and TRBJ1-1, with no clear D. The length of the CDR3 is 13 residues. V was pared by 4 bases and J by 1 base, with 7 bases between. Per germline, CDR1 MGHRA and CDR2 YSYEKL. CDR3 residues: CASSRSSNTEAFF. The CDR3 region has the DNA TGCGCCAGCAGCCGCAGTTCGAACACTGAAGCTTTCTTT.